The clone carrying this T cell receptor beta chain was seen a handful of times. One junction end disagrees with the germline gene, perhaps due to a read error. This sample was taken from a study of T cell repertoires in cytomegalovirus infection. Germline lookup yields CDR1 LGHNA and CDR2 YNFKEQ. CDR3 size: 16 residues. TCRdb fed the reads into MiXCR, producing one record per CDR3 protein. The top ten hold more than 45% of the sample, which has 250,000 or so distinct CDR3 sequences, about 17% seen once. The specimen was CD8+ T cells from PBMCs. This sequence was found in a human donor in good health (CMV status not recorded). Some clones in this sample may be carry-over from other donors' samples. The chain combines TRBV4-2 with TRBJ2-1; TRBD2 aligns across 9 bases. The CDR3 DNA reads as TGTGCCAGTAGCCAAGATTGGGCGGGGGGGGGTGCTGAGCAGTTCTTC. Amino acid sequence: CASSQDWAGGGAEQFF.